The T cell receptor (beta chain) under discussion was sequenced for a study of Graves' ophthalmopathy and Graves' hyperthyroidism. Study context: The stable label applied to hyperthyroidism with no ophthalmopathy within 18 months of follow-up.

CDR3 regions of TCR beta were amplified from RNA transcripts. The library came from an HTBI-primed first-round RT-PCR and a second-round multiplex PCR. MiXCR was run by TCRdb on the multiplex PCR reads, yielding one entry per CDR3 protein. Of around 1,000,000 distinct CDR3 sequences in the sample, about two fifths are singletons; the top ten hold 8.5% to 14%. V was shortened by 3 bases and J by 4 bases, with 13 bases between the two germline ends. The CDR3 runs to 14 residues. The germline V gene has CDR1 SGHRS and CDR2 YFSETQ. Reliance was placed on clinical symptoms, serum thyroxine, TRAb, thyroid ultrasound and orbital computed tomography for diagnosis.

The sequencing sample was made of peripheral blood or thyroid tissue (not recorded which). The V gene is TRBV5-1, the J gene TRBJ2-5; D is perhaps TRBD1 (5 bases). This sequence was found in an adult man with Graves' hyperthyroidism. Here the CDR3 reads CASSSSGMRETQYF. CDR3 DNA sequence: TGCGCCAGCAGCTCTTCAGGGATGAGAGAGACCCAGTACTTC.